There are many counts of the clone carrying this TCR beta chain. Its antigen is unidentified. These data are taken from a study of blood T cells in healthy people across ages. The study, taken as a whole, reports: Changes in expanded clonotypes were possibly confounded, as the CMV status of donors was unknown.

Per the germline V gene, CDR1 is SGHVS and CDR2 is FQNEAQ. V shed 6 bases and J shed 7 bases, with 15 bases lying between them. The CDR3 spans 13 residues. Primed by a sample-barcoded 5' primer and a J-beta primer mix, a second PCR proceeded for about 7 to 11 cycles. A template-switch adaptor that had 12 random nucleotides put a tag on each cDNA molecule. Each CDR3 protein gets one entry after TCRdb re-called the 5' RACE reads with MiXCR. This sample has 710,000 or so distinct CDR3 sequences, with about 30% found just once. Sequencing used blood. The J gene is TRBJ2-5, the V gene TRBV7-8; possible D gene TRBD2, 5 bases. The clonotype was recovered from an elderly woman in good health. The CDR3 sequence: CASSLAGVGTQYF. CDR3 sequence (DNA): TGTGCCAGCAGTCTAGCTGGTGTAGGGACCCAGTACTTC.